This TCR beta chain was identified during a study of blood T cell repertoires in COVID-19. This CDR3 spans 16 amino acids. V was clipped by 2 bases and J by 3 bases; unmatched bases: 7. CDR1 is SGHTS, CDR2 YDEGEE, per germline. Assay: immunoSEQ multiplex PCR; the TCRdb copy retains only in-frame clones and omits some. The profile shows hundreds of thousands of clones, roughly 86% of them singletons. The chain recombines TRBV5-8 with TRBJ2-3; 9 positions match TRBD2. The receptor comes from a woman in her seventies with COVID-19, enrolled during active disease. What was sequenced was peripheral blood. CDR3 sequence reads: CASSFKPSGGTDTQYF. DNA for the CDR3: TGTGCCAGCAGCTTCAAACCCAGCGGGGGGACAGATACGCAGTATTTT.